This T cell receptor (beta chain) is drawn from a study of blood T cell repertoires in COVID-19 (dated by TCRdb to 2018 to 2021). In terms of the full investigation: Collaborator samples came from the United States, Italy and Spain and covered acute and convalescent phases of COVID-19. The material from the prospective study consisted of cDNA or gDNA derived from T cells, B-cell-depleted T cells, or PBMCs. Where available, HLA class I and class II types were taken from metadata supplied by the sample provider and were not determined by assay-based typing. The repertoires were released in a freely available public database meant as a resource for research on the immune response to SARS-CoV-2. The dataset comprised deeply sampled blood TCRbeta repertoires from subjects exposed to, actively infected with, or recovered from COVID-19. A de-identified subject ID, COVID-19 status, age in years and sex were almost always included in the sample metadata. The samples were drawn from two sources: the first 160 participants of the ongoing ImmuneRACE study, and 1,000 to 1,500 subjects contributed by 6 global collaborators. What the study reported, not specific to this receptor: Clinical and demographic metadata were provided uncurated, with the amount varying by source and participant.

The germline V gene (reference sequence) gives CDR1 as GTSNPN and CDR2 as SVGIG. The CDR3 runs 14 amino acids, cysteine and phenylalanine included. Only CDR3 DNA is held: 42 bases, read in frame from base 1. The immunoSEQ Assay, a bias-controlled multiplex PCR, was used to amplify TCRbeta CDR3 regions from genomic DNA. Concerning the study's data processing: Within the assay, amplification of reference gene primers was used to estimate how many nucleated cells each sample contained. To quantify the absolute abundance of each unique TCRbeta CDR3 rearrangement, sequence reads were collapsed and filtered. Productive Simpson clonality was computed per sample as the square root of Simpson's diversity index over productive rearrangements. Held by TCRdb, this immuneACCESS table contains in-frame sequences only and omits some clones. Under half of the omission traces to an unresolved V gene where checked; the cause of the rest is unknown. The V and J calls and clone size come from that table; D and trimming were worked out from the DNA. This sample holds just over 85,000 clones; roughly nine tenths were observed only once. The ten top clones hold approximately 9.3% of the sample.

About this clone: The clone's antigen remains unknown. A read error may produce the germline difference seen at one junction end.

Each collaborating institution followed its own protocols to collect whole blood in K2EDTA tubes. For TCRbeta analysis, collaborator samples were shipped as frozen whole blood, as isolated PBMCs, or as DNA extracted from either sample type. The TCR comes from a man aged 50 or older with acute or convalescent COVID-19. The rearranged chain carries TRBV30 and TRBJ2-3; possibly the D gene is TRBD1, per 7 matching bases. Sequencing was done on a sample of peripheral blood. In nucleotide form, the sequence is TGTGCCCGGAGGGGTGACAGGGCCGGAGATACGCAGTATTTT. Translated, this gives CARRGDRAGDTQYF.